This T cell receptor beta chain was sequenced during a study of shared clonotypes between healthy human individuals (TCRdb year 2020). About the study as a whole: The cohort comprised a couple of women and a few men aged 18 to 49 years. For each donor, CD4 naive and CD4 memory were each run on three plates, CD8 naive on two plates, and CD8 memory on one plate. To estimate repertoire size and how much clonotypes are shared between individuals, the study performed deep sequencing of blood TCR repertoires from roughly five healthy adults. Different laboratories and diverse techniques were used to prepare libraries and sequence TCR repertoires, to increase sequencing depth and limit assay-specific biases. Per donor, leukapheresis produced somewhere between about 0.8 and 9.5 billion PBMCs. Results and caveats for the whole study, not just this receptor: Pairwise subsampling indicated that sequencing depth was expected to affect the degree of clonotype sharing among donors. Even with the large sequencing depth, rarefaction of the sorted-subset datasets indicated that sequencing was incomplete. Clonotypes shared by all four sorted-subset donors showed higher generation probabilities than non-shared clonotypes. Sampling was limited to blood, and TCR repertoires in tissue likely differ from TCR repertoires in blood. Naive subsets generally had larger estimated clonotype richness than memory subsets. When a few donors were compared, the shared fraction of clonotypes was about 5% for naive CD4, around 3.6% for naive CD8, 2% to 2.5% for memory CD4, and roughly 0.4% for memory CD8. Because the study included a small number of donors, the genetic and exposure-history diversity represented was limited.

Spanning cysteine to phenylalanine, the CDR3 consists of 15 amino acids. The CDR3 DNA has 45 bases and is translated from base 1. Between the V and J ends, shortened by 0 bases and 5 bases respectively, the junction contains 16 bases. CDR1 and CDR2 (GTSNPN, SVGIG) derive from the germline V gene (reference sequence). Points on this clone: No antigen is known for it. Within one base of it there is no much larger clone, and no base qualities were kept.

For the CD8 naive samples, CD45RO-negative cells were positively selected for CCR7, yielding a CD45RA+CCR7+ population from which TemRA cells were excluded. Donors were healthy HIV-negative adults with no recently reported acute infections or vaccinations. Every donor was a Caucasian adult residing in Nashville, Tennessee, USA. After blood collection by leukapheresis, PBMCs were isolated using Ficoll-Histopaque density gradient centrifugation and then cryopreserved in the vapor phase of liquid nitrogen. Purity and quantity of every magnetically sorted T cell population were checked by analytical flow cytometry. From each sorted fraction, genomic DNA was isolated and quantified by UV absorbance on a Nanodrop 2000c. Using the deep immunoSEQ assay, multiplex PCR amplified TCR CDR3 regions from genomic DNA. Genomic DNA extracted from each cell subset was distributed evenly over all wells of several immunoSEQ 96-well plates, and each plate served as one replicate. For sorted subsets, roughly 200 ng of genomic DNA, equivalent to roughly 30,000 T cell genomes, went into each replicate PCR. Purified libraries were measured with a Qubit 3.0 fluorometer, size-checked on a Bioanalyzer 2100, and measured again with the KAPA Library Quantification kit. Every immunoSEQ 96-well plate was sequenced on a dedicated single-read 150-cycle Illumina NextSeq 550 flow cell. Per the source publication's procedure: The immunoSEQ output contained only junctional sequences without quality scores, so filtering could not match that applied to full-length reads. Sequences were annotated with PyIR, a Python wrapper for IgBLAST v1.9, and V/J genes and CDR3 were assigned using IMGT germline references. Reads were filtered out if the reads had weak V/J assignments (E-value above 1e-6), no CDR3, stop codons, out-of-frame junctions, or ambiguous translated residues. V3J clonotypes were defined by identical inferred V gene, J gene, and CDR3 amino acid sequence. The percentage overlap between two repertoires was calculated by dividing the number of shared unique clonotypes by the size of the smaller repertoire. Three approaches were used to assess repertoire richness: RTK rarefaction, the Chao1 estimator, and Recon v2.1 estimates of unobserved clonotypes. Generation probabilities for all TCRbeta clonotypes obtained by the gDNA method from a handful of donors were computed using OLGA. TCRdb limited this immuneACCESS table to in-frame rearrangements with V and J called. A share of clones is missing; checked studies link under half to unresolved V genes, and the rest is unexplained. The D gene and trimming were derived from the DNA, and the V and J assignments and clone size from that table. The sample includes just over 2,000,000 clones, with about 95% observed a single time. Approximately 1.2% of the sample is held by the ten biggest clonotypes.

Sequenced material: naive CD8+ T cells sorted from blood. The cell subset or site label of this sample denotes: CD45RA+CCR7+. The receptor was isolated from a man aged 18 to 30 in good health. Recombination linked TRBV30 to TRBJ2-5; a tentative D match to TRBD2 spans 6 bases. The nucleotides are TGTGCCTGGAGTGTAGACCGGGAGATCTGGGAGACCCAGTACTTC. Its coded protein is CAWSVDREIWETQYF.